Listed below are T cell receptor beta chains from one sample, sequenced in a study of shared clonotypes between healthy human individuals. Sequencing used immunoSEQ multiplex PCR; TCRdb keeps in-frame clones, though not all of them. In the table there are 1.5 million to 2.5 million clones, approximately 95% of which are singletons. The sample taken for sequencing was naive CD8+ T cells sorted from blood. The receptors stem from a man between 18 and 29 years old in good health. Each CDR3 is given without its conserved first and last residue. Size values are once, few and many counts, or a class for expanded clones, and some rows have none.

j_call: TRBJ2-7; v_call: TRBV30; clone_size: .; cdr3_aa: AWSHTPDEQY
j_call: TRBJ2-7; v_call: TRBV6-5; clone_size: .; cdr3_aa: ASSYSDRGYEQY
j_call: TRBJ1-1; v_call: TRBV13; clone_size: .; cdr3_aa: ASSLARGLGDTEAF
j_call: TRBJ2-1; v_call: TRBV4-3; clone_size: .; cdr3_aa: ASSQDLPDSTYNEQF
j_call: TRBJ2-1; v_call: TRBV27; clone_size: .; cdr3_aa: ASSLIAGGPGNEQF
j_call: TRBJ2-7; v_call: TRBV2; clone_size: once; cdr3_aa: ASSDIDGVAYEQY
j_call: TRBJ1-1; v_call: TRBV30; clone_size: .; cdr3_aa: AWSPLSIIQGTEAF
j_call: TRBJ2-5; v_call: TRBV15; clone_size: .; cdr3_aa: ATSREDPLRYQETQY
j_call: TRBJ2-5; v_call: TRBV5-4; clone_size: .; cdr3_aa: ASSLAGGFQETQY
j_call: TRBJ2-7; v_call: TRBV2; clone_size: .; cdr3_aa: ASSDGDAYEQY
j_call: TRBJ2-1; v_call: TRBV19; clone_size: once; cdr3_aa: ASSIEAGYYNEQF
j_call: TRBJ2-5; v_call: TRBV4-1; clone_size: .; cdr3_aa: ASSQDRSLETPETQY
j_call: TRBJ2-7; v_call: TRBV7-8; clone_size: .; cdr3_aa: ASSSGTGHEQY
j_call: TRBJ1-2; v_call: TRBV2; clone_size: .; cdr3_aa: LLDRGINGYT
j_call: TRBJ2-7; v_call: TRBV27; clone_size: once; cdr3_aa: ASSSRGYEQY
j_call: TRBJ2-3; v_call: TRBV27; clone_size: .; cdr3_aa: ASSTIADTQY
j_call: TRBJ2-5; v_call: TRBV2; clone_size: .; cdr3_aa: ASRDPGQETQY
j_call: TRBJ2-7; v_call: TRBV13; clone_size: .; cdr3_aa: ASSSFGGSTLYEQY
j_call: TRBJ2-1; v_call: TRBV27; clone_size: .; cdr3_aa: ASSLFLAGEFGNEQF
j_call: TRBJ2-7; v_call: TRBV27; clone_size: .; cdr3_aa: ASSWGGLAGYEQY
j_call: TRBJ2-7; v_call: TRBV2; clone_size: .; cdr3_aa: ASSTDRTVTYEQY
j_call: TRBJ2-2; v_call: TRBV5-6; clone_size: .; cdr3_aa: ASSLYLGLVYSITGELF
j_call: TRBJ1-2; v_call: TRBV9; clone_size: .; cdr3_aa: ASSVARTGDDYGYT
j_call: TRBJ2-7; v_call: TRBV4-1; clone_size: .; cdr3_aa: ASSQEDLSATYEQY
j_call: TRBJ1-2; v_call: TRBV7-9; clone_size: once; cdr3_aa: ASSLGTGGWYGYT
j_call: TRBJ2-1; v_call: TRBV4-2; clone_size: once; cdr3_aa: ASSQEYGSWSYNEQF
j_call: TRBJ2-7; v_call: TRBV27; clone_size: .; cdr3_aa: ASTGTGGSEQY
j_call: TRBJ2-1; v_call: TRBV6-5; clone_size: .; cdr3_aa: ASSAGLAAYNEQF
j_call: TRBJ2-7; v_call: TRBV29-1; clone_size: .; cdr3_aa: SVEGTGSWQY
j_call: TRBJ2-5; v_call: TRBV7-6; clone_size: .; cdr3_aa: ASSGSRGLGETQY
j_call: TRBJ2-1; v_call: TRBV9; clone_size: .; cdr3_aa: ASSPGTSGRDEQF
j_call: TRBJ2-5; v_call: TRBV6-6; clone_size: .; cdr3_aa: ASSRTANQETQY
j_call: TRBJ2-5; v_call: TRBV6-6; clone_size: .; cdr3_aa: ASSFQETQY
j_call: TRBJ2-7; v_call: TRBV6-5; clone_size: .; cdr3_aa: ASSPTLYEQY
j_call: TRBJ2-7; v_call: TRBV5-6; clone_size: .; cdr3_aa: ASSFGQSSYEQY
j_call: TRBJ2-7; v_call: TRBV9; clone_size: .; cdr3_aa: ASSVRDRRRYEQY
j_call: TRBJ1-2; v_call: TRBV27; clone_size: .; cdr3_aa: ASSFAETNYGYT
j_call: TRBJ2-5; v_call: TRBV7-3; clone_size: .; cdr3_aa: ASSPSGFPETQY
j_call: TRBJ2-5; v_call: TRBV11-1; clone_size: .; cdr3_aa: ASSNLAGGDEETQY
j_call: TRBJ2-7; v_call: TRBV4-1; clone_size: .; cdr3_aa: ASSQDGDWADEQY
j_call: TRBJ2-2; v_call: TRBV5-1; clone_size: .; cdr3_aa: ASSLGQGDPFYTGELF
j_call: TRBJ2-7; v_call: TRBV6-5; clone_size: .; cdr3_aa: ASSYRQVDEQY
j_call: TRBJ2-1; v_call: TRBV9; clone_size: .; cdr3_aa: ASSETDYNEQF
j_call: TRBJ1-1; v_call: TRBV5-1; clone_size: .; cdr3_aa: ASSWGTGEAF
j_call: TRBJ1-1; v_call: TRBV7-9; clone_size: .; cdr3_aa: ASSLGGEAF
j_call: TRBJ2-7; v_call: TRBV7-9; clone_size: .; cdr3_aa: ASSSTSYEQY
j_call: TRBJ2-3; v_call: TRBV7-9; clone_size: .; cdr3_aa: ASSLEGGPEDTQY
j_call: TRBJ1-2; v_call: TRBV19; clone_size: .; cdr3_aa: ASRRAGDFYGYT
j_call: TRBJ1-2; v_call: TRBV5-5; clone_size: .; cdr3_aa: ASSPLLGGSNYGYT
j_call: TRBJ2-5; v_call: TRBV11-2; clone_size: .; cdr3_aa: ATSLAEETQY
j_call: TRBJ2-7; v_call: TRBV11-2; clone_size: .; cdr3_aa: ASSKTGYEQY
j_call: TRBJ2-7; v_call: TRBV9; clone_size: .; cdr3_aa: ASSVDGNEQY
j_call: TRBJ1-2; v_call: TRBV10-2; clone_size: .; cdr3_aa: ASSELTGTGDGYT
j_call: TRBJ2-2; v_call: TRBV10-1; clone_size: once; cdr3_aa: ASRDSANTGELF
j_call: TRBJ1-1; v_call: TRBV5-1; clone_size: .; cdr3_aa: ASSVRSGENTEAF